This section outlines one T cell receptor beta chain sequence together with its context. The repertoire was sequenced with immunoSEQ multiplex PCR; TCRdb's copy has only in-frame clones and lacks some. The sample shows 84,000 or so clones, roughly 94% of them seen only once. The sample comes from a study of technical replicates of blood from a few donors. Between the trimmed V and J ends, which lost 0 bases and 3 bases, there was a span of 12 bases. The germline CDR1 and CDR2 sequences are MGHRA and YSYEKL. The CDR3 totals 15 residues. The chain recombines TRBV4-1 with TRBJ2-7; perhaps TRBD2 as D (6 bases). What was sequenced was T cells isolated from PBMCs. This receptor was obtained from a human donor in good health. This chain's CDR3 is CASSQDMGLIYEQYF. CDR3 in DNA: TGCGCCAGCAGCCAAGATATGGGACTTATCTACGAGCAGTACTTC.